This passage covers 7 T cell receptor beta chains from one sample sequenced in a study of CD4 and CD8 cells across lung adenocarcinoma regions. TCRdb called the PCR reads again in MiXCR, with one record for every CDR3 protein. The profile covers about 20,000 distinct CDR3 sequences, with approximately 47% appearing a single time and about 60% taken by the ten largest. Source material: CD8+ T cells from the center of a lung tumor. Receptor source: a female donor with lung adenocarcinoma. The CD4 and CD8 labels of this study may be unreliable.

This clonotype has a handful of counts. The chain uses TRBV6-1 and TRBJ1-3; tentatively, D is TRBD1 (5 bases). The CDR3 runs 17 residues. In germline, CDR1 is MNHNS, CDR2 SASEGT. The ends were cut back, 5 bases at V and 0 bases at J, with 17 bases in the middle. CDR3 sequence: CASSRDGGLGSGNTIYF. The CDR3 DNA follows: TGTGCCAGCAGTCGGGACGGTGGGTTAGGCTCTGGAAACACCATATATTTT.

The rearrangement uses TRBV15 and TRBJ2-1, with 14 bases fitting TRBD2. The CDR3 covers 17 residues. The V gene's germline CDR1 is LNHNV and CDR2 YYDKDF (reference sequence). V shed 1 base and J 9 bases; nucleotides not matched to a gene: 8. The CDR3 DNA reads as TGTGCCACCAGCAGAGCGGGCTCGGGACTAGCGGGAGTTGAGCAGTTCTTC. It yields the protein CATSRAGSGLAGVEQFF.

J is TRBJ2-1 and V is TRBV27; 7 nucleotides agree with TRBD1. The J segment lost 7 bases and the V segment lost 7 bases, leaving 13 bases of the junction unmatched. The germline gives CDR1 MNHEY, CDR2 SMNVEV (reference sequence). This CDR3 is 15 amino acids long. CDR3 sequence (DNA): TGTGCCAGCACCACATACCGGGACAGTCGTAATGAGCAGTTCTTC. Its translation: CASTTYRDSRNEQFF.

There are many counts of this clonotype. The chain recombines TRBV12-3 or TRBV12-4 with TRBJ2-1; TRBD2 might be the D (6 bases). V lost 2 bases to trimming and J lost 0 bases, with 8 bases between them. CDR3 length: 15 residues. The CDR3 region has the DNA TGTGCCAGCAGTTTATCCGGGGGCTCCTACAATGAGCAGTTCTTC. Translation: CASSLSGGSYNEQFF.

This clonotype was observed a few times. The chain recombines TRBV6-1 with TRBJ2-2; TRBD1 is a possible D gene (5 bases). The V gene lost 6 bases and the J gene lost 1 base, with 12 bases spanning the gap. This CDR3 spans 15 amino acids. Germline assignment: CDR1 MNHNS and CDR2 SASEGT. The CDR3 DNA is TGTGCCAGCAGCTGGGGCAGAGGGAACACCGGGGAGCTGTTTTTT. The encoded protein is CASSWGRGNTGELFF.

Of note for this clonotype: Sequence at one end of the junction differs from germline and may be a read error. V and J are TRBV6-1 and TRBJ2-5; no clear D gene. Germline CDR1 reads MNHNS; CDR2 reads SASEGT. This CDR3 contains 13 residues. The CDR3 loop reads CGSSVCDQDTQYF. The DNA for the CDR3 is TGTGGCAGCAGTGTTTGTGACCAAGATACGCAGTACTTC.

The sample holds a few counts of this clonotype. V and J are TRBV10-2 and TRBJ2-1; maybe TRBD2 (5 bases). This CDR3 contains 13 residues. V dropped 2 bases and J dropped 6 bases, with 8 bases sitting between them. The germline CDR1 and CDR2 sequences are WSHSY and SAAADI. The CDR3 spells CASSELGSNEQFF. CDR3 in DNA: TGCGCCAGCAGTGAGCTGGGGAGCAATGAGCAGTTCTTC.